This entry features one TCR beta chain sequence. Its target is not known. CDR1 and CDR2 from the germline V gene are SGHAT and FQNNGV. V was clipped by 0 bases and J by 9 bases, with 15 bases between them. This CDR3 comprises 15 residues. Duration under 3 months, a NOSPECS grade of at least 4, and a Clinical Activity Score of at least 3 characterized the ophthalmopathy patients. A patient was excluded if there was uncontrolled infection, other autoimmune disease, pregnancy or lactation. The data stem from a study of T cells in Graves' hyperthyroidism and ophthalmopathy. Study outcomes and limitations: Most thyroid clonotypes with frequency above 0.001 were detected in blood. Ophthalmopathy got predicted by the model a median around 6.8 months before its onset.

Researchers amplified the TCR beta CDR3 regions from RNA transcripts. With the HTBI primer set, the TCR CDR3 went through a first round of RT-PCR. A single record per CDR3 protein comes from TCRdb applying MiXCR to the multiplex PCR reads. The repertoire holds some 500,000 distinct CDR3 sequences, with around a quarter as singletons. The sample consisted of blood. The V call is TRBV11-2, the J call TRBJ1-5; possibly TRBD1 for D (6 bases). This TCR derives from a woman between 25 and 40 years old with Graves' ophthalmopathy. CDR3 sequence: CASSLEGGGARPQHF. CDR3 bases: TGTGCCAGCAGCTTAGAAGGAGGGGGTGCACGGCCCCAGCATTTT.